The present entry profiles one T cell receptor (beta chain) with its context. This sample stems from a study of CD8 T cells in Susac syndrome. Germline trimming cut 4 bases from V and 5 bases from J; bases unmatched to any gene: 9. The CDR3 spans 17 residues. Germline V lookup: CDR1 LGHDT, CDR2 YNNKEL (reference sequence). An input of roughly 0.5 to 1 ug of RNA was subjected to reverse transcription using random hexamers. One entry per CDR3 protein, called by TCRdb with MiXCR from the immunoSEQ multiplex PCR reads. The table lists tens of thousands of distinct CDR3 sequences, over 90% of them singletons.

Sequencing used CD8+ T cells from PBMCs. This TCR was recovered from a human donor in good health. The chain is built from TRBV3-1 and TRBJ2-1, with 12 bases matching TRBD2. This CDR3 is CASSPLTSGSGNNEQFF. CDR3 nucleotides: TGTGCCAGCAGCCCTTTGACTAGCGGGAGTGGCAACAATGAGCAGTTCTTC.